This TCR beta chain is drawn from a study of regulatory T cells in long-lasting Graves disease. CDR3 size: 16 residues. Germline V lookup: CDR1 SGHTA, CDR2 FQGTGA. V lost 1 base, J lost 3 bases, and 15 bases lay in between. Study results and limitations: Persistent disease preferred TRBV28, TRBJ1-2 and TRBJ2-5; new disease, TRBV20-1 and TRBJ2-1.

This clonotype has more than one count but fewer than ten. Its specificity is not known. Time point indicated: newly diagnosed GD, antithyroid drugs for less than 3 months. RNA isolated from PBMCs was used to make the TCR library. Peripheral blood, around 9.9 milliliters per patient, was collected in EDTA tubes. Building of the TCR beta libraries involved iRepertoire HTBI primers and Arm-PCR of CDR3 regions. TCRdb re-called the multiplex PCR reads with MiXCR, one entry per CDR3 protein. Of about 470,000 distinct CDR3 sequences in the sample, about 15% were seen once. These data were also filed under a second study, of T cells in Graves' hyperthyroidism and ophthalmopathy.

The TCR was taken from a woman under 40 with Graves disease. The starting material was peripheral blood mononuclear cells (PBMCs), obtained at new diagnosis, from a patient treated with antithyroid drugs. This sequence joins TRBV7-3 and TRBJ1-1, with D tentatively TRBD1 (6 bases). CDR3 region: CASSLKRTAVHTEAFF. The CDR3 region has the DNA TGTGCCAGCAGCTTAAAGAGGACAGCGGTTCACACTGAAGCTTTCTTT.